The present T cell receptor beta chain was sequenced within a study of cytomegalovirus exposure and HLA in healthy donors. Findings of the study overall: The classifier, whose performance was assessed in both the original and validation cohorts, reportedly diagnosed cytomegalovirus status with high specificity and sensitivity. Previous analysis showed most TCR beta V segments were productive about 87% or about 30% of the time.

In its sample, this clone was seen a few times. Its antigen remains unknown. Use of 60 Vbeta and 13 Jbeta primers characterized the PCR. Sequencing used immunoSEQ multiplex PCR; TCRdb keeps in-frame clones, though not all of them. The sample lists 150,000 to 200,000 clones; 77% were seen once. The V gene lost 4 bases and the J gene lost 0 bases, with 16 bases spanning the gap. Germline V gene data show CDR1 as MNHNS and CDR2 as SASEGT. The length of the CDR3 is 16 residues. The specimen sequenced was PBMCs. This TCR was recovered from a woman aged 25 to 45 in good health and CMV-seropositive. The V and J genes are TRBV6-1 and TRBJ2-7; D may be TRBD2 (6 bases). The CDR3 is CASSVSYSGSSYEQYF. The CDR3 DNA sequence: TGTGCCAGCAGTGTCTCCTATAGCGGTAGCTCCTACGAGCAGTACTTC.